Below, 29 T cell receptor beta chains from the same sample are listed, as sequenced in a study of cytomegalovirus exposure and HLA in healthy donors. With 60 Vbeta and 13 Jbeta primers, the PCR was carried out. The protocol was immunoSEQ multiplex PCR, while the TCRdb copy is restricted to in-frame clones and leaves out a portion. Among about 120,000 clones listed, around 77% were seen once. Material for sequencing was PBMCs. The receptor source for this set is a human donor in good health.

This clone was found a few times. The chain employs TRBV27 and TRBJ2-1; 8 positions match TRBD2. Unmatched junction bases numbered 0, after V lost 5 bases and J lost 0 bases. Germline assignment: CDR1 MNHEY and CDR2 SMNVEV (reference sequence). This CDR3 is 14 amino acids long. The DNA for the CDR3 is TGTGCCAGCAGTCTAGCGGGCTCCTACAATGAGCAGTTCTTC. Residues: CASSLAGSYNEQFF.

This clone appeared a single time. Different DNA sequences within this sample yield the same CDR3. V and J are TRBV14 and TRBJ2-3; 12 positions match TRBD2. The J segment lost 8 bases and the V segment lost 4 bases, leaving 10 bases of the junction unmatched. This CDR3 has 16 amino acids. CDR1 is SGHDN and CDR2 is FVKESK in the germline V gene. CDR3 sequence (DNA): TGTGCCAGCAGCCTCGACCTAGCGGGAGGGCCCGGTACGCAGTATTTT. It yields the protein CASSLDLAGGPGTQYF.

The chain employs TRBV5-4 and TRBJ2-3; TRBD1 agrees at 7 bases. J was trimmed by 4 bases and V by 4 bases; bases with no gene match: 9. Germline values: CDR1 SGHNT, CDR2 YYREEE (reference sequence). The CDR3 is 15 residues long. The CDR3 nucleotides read TGTGCCAGCAGCGCGGACAGGAGGATTGCAGATACGCAGTATTTT. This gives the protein CASSADRRIADTQYF.

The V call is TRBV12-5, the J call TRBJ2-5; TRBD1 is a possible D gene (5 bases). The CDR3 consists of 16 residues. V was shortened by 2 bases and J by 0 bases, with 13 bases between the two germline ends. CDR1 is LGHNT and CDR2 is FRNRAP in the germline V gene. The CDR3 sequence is CASGLRAGKYQETQYF. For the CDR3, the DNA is TGTGCTAGTGGTTTGAGGGCAGGGAAGTACCAAGAGACCCAGTACTTC.

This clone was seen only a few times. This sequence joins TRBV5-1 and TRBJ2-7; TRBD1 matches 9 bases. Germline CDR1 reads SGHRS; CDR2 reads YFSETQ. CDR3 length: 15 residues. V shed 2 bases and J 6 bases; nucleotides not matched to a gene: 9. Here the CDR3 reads CASSLTDRGLREQYF. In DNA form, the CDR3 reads TGCGCCAGCAGCTTAACGGACAGGGGTTTACGCGAGCAGTACTTC.

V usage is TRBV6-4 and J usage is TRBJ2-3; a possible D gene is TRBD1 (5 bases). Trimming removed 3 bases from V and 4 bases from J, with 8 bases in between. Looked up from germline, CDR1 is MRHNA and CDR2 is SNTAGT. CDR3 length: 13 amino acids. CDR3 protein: CASSEGVADTQYF. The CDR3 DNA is TGTGCCAGCAGTGAAGGGGTTGCAGATACGCAGTATTTT.

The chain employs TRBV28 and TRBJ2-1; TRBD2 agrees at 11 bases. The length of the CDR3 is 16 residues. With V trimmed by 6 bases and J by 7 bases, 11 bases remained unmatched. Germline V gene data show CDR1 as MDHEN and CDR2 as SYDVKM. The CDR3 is CASRYPGTSGSNEQFF. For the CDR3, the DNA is TGTGCCAGCAGATATCCTGGAACTAGCGGGAGTAATGAGCAGTTCTTC.

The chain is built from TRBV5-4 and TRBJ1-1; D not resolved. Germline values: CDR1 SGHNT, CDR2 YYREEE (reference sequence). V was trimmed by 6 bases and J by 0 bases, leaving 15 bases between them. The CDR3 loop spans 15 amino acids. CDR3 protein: CASTLASGMNTEAFF. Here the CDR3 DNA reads TGTGCCAGCACCCTGGCGTCCGGGATGAACACTGAAGCTTTCTTT.

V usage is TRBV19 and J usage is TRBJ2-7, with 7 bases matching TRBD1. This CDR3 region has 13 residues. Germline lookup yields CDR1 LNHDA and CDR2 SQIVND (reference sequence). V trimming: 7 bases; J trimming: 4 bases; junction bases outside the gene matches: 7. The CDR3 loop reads CASTGTESYEQYF. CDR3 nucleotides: TGTGCCAGTACCGGGACAGAGAGTTACGAGCAGTACTTC.

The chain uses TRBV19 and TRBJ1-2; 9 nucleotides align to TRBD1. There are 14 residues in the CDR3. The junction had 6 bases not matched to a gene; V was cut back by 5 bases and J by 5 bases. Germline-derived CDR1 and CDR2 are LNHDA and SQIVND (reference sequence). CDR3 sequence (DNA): TGTGCCAGTAGTGCCCGGACAGGGGTGTATGGCTACACCTTC. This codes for CASSARTGVYGYTF.

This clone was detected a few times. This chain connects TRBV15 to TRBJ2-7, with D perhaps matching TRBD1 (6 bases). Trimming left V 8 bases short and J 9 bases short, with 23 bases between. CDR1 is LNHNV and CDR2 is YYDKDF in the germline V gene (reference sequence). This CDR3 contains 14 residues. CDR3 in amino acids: CATATGTNPRGQYF. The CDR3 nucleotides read TGTGCCACCGCCACCGGGACAAACCCCCGCGGGCAGTACTTC.

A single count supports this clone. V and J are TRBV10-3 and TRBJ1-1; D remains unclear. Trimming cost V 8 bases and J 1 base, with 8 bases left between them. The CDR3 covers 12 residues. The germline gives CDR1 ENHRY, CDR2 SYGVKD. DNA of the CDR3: TGTGCCATCCTCCGGGAGAACACTGAAGCTTTCTTT. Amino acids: CAILRENTEAFF.

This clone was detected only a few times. This CDR3 is CASSYGTGSKLFF. The CDR3 DNA is TGTGCCAGCAGTTACGGGACAGGGTCAAAACTGTTTTTT. This sequence joins TRBV6-5 and TRBJ1-4; TRBD1 matches at 9 bases. The CDR3 is made up of 13 amino acids. CDR1 is MNHEY and CDR2 is SVGAGI in the germline V gene. Germline trimming cut 2 bases from V and 10 bases from J; bases unmatched to any gene: 2.

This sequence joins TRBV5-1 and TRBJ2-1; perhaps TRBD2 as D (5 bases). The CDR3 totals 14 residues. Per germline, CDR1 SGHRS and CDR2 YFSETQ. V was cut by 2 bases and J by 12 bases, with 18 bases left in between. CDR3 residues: CASSLGLADDWQFF. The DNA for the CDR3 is TGCGCCAGCAGCTTAGGGCTAGCAGACGATTGGCAGTTCTTC.

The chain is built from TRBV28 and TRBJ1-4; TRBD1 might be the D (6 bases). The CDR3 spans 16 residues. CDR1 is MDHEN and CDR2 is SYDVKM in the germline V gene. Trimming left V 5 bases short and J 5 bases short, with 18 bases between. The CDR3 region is CASSPHTGRGNEKLFF. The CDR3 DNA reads TGTGCCAGCAGTCCTCATACAGGGAGGGGAAATGAAAAACTGTTTTTT.

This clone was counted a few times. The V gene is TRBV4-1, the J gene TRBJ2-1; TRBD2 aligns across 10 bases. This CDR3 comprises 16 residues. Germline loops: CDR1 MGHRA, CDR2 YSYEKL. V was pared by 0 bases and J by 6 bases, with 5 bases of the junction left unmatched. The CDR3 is CASSQDGGTSANEQFF. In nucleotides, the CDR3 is TGCGCCAGCAGCCAAGATGGTGGGACTAGCGCCAATGAGCAGTTCTTC.

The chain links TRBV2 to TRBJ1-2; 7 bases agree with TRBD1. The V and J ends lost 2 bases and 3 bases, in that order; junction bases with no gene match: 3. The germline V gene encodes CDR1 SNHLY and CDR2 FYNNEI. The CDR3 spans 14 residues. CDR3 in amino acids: CASSEYRGHYGYTF. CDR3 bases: TGTGCCAGCAGTGAATACAGGGGCCACTATGGCTACACCTTC. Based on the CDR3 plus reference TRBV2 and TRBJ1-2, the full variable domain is EPEVTQTPSHQVTQMGQEVILRCVPISNHLYFYWYRQILGQKVEFLVSFYNNEISEKSEIFDDQFSVERPDGSNFTLKIRSTKLEDSAMYFCASSEYRGHYGYTFGSGTRLTVV.

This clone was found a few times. The CDR3 bases are TGTGCCAGCAGACCCTTGCCTGGGGCAGCCTCGATAAGAAATCAAAATCAGCCCCAGCATTTT. This codes for CASRPLPGAASIRNQNQPQHF. V is TRBV9 and J is TRBJ1-5, with D possibly TRBD1 on 5 matching bases. V lost 5 bases and J lost 4, with 34 bases in between. Germline V CDR1 and CDR2: SGDLS, YYNGEE. This CDR3 region has 21 residues.

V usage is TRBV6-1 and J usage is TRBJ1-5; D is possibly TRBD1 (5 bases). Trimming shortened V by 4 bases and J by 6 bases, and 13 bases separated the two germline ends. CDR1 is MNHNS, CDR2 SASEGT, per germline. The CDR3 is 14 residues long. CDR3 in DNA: TGTGCCAGCAGTGTTTGGGCGGGGGGTCAGCCCCAGCATTTT. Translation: CASSVWAGGQPQHF.

This CDR3 is CASSSYVTGWGSRLFF. In nucleotides, the CDR3 is TGTGCCAGCAGTTCTTACGTGACAGGATGGGGTTCTCGTCTGTTTTTT. The V gene is TRBV6-5, the J gene TRBJ1-4, with a tentative D call TRBD1 (6 bases). The CDR3 is 16 residues long. V was clipped by 4 bases and J by 14 bases, with 26 bases between them. Per germline, CDR1 MNHEY and CDR2 SVGAGI.

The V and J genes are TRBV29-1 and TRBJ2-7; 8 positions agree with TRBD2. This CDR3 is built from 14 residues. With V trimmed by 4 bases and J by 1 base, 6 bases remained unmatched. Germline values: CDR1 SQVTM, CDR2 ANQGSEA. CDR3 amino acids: CSVVPAGVSYEQYF. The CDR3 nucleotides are TGCAGCGTTGTCCCAGCGGGAGTTTCCTACGAGCAGTACTTC.

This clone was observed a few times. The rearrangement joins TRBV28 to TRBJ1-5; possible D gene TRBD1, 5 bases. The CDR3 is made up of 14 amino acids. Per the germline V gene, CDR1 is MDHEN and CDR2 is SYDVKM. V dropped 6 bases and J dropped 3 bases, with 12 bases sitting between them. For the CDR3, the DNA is TGTGCCAGCAGGGGCAGGGAAGACAATCAGCCCCAGCATTTT. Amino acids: CASRGREDNQPQHF.

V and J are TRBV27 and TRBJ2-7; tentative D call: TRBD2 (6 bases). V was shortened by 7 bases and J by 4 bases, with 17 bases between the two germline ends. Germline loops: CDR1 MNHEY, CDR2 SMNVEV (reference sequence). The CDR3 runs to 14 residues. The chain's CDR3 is CASKRAATKYEQYF. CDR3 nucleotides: TGTGCCAGCAAGCGGGCCGCCACGAAGTACGAGCAGTACTTC.

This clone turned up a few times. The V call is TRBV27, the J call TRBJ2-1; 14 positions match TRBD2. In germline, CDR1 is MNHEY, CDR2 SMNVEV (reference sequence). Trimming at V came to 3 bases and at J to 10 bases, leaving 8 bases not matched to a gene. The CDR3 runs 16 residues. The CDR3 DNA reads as TGTGCCAGCAGTTTCGGACTAGCGGGAGGAGAAGGAGAGCAGTTCTTC. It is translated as CASSFGLAGGEGEQFF.

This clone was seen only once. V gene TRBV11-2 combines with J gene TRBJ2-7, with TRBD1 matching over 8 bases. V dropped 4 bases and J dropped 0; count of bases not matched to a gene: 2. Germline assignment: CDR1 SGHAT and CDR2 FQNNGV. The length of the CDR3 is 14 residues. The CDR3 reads CASSSGQGSYEQYF. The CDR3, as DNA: TGTGCCAGCAGCTCCGGACAGGGCTCCTACGAGCAGTACTTC.

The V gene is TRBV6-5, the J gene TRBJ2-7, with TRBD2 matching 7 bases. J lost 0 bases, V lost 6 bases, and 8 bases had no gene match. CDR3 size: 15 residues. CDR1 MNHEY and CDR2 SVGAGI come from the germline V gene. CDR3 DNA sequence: TGTGCCAGCAGCCCGAATGGCGGGAGCTCCTACGAGCAGTACTTC. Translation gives CASSPNGGSSYEQYF.

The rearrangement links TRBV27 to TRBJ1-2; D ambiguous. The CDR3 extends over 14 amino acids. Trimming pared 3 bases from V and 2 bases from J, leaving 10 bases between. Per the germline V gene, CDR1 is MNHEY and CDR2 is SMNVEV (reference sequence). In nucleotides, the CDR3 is TGTGCCAGCAGTTTGGTAGGGAGGAACTATGGCTACACCTTC. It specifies CASSLVGRNYGYTF.

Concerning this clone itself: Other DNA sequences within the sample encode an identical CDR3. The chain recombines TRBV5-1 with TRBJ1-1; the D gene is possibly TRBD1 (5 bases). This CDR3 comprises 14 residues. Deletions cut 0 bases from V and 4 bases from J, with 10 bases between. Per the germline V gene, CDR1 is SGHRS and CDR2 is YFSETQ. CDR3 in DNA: TGCGCCAGCAGCTTGGGGGGGGTCGGCACTGAAGCTTTCTTT. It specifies CASSLGGVGTEAFF. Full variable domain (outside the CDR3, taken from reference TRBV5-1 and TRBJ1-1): KAGVTQTPRYLIKTRGQQVTLSCSPISGHRSVSWYQQTPGQGLQFLFEYFSETQRNKGNFPGRFSGRQFSNSRSEMNVSTLELGDSALYLCASSLGGVGTEAFFGQGTRLTVV.

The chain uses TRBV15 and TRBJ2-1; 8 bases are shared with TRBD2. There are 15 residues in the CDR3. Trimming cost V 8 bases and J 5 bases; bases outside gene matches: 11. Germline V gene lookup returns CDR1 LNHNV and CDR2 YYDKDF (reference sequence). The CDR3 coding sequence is TGTGCCACCCGAACGAGCGGGAGCAAGAACAATGAGCAGTTCTTC. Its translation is CATRTSGSKNNEQFF.